These 14 T cell receptor beta chains originate from one sample sequenced in a study of a mutant IDH1 vaccine in newly diagnosed glioma. Using immunoSEQ multiplex PCR, the repertoire was profiled, and TCRdb retains in-frame clones only, with some absent. The sample comprises 85,000 to 100,000 clones, about four fifths of which are singletons, and approximately 7.9% rests with the top ten. Time point reported: baseline, week 1 (first vaccination visit). Treatment here: pre-vaccination baseline after standard-of-care therapy. The sequences come from PBMCs, collected from a glioma patient treated with radiotherapy, temozolomide or both. These receptor sequences come from a man aged 40-49 years with glioma.

This chain uses TRBV5-5 with TRBJ2-5, with 7 bases lining up with TRBD1. The closer fit of TRBJ2-7 to the DNA end suggests the J call may be wrong. This CDR3 has 15 residues. Germline assignment: CDR1 SGHKS and CDR2 YYEKEE (reference sequence). In nucleotides, the CDR3 is TGTGCCAGCAGCTCTGGGACAGCAAGTTTCTACGAGCAGTACTTC. Translated, it gives CASSSGTASFYEQYF.

The rearrangement links TRBV4-3 to TRBJ2-1; 9 positions match TRBD1. Germline CDR1 reads LGHNA; CDR2 reads YSLEER. The CDR3 runs 20 residues. The ends lost 3 bases at V and 6 bases at J; junction bases unmatched: 21. CDR3 bases: TGCGCCAGCAGCCATTACACCGGGACAGGGTTCTCTTCACGTTCCAATGAGCAGTTCTTC. This sequence encodes CASSHYTGTGFSSRSNEQFF.

This clone appeared a few times. The chain has TRBV27 and TRBJ1-6; TRBD1 matches 7 bases. The length of the CDR3 is 15 residues. Germline trimming cut 7 bases from V and 6 bases from J; bases unmatched to any gene: 9. The germline gives CDR1 MNHEY, CDR2 SMNVEV (reference sequence). The CDR3, as DNA: TGTGCCAGCACTCCACGACAGGGTCGTAATTCACCCCTCCACTTT. Its protein is CASTPRQGRNSPLHF.

J is TRBJ2-7 and V is TRBV5-5; no clear D gene. Germline V gives CDR1 SGHKS, CDR2 YYEKEE (reference sequence). V lost 4 bases and J lost 5, with 25 bases in between. The CDR3 spans 17 residues. The CDR3, as DNA: TGTGCCAGCAGCCCCAGCAGCTTGATAGGCGGCGGTCACGAGCAGTACTTC. Translated, it gives CASSPSSLIGGGHEQYF. The full variable domain, completed using reference TRBV5-5 and TRBJ2-7, is DAGVTQSPTHLIKTRGQQVTLRCSPISGHKSVSWYQQVLGQGPQFIFQYYEKEERGRGNFPDRFSARQFPNYSSELNVNALLLGDSALYLCASSPSSLIGGGHEQYFGPGTRLTVT.

The V and J genes are TRBV7-6 and TRBJ1-6; D ambiguous. Germline V gene data show CDR1 as SGHVS and CDR2 as FNYEAQ. The CDR3 spans 15 residues. Trimming removed 0 bases from V and 10 bases from J, with 13 bases in between. The CDR3 sequence is CASSLAGRSESPLHF. CDR3 in DNA: TGTGCCAGCAGCTTAGCAGGAAGATCTGAGTCACCCCTCCACTTT. Complete variable domain (other parts from reference TRBV7-6 and TRBJ1-6): GAGVSQSPRYKVTKRGQDVALRCDPISGHVSLYWYRQALGQGPEFLTYFNYEAQQDKSGLPNDRFSAERPEGSISTLTIQRTEQRDSAMYRCASSLAGRSESPLHFGNGTRLTVT.

This chain uses TRBV10-2 with TRBJ2-3; 8 bases agree with TRBD1. CDR3 length: 15 amino acids. Unmatched junction bases numbered 9, after V lost 4 bases and J lost 6 bases. Germline CDR1 WSHSY, CDR2 SAAADI. This CDR3 reads CASSAGQGRSDTQYF. The CDR3 nucleotides read TGCGCCAGCAGTGCTGGACAGGGAAGGTCCGATACGCAGTATTTT.

This chain connects TRBV15 to TRBJ2-1, with TRBD1 identical over 8 bases. J gave up 7 bases and V 7 bases, and 12 bases lay outside the gene matches. Germline lookup yields CDR1 LNHNV and CDR2 YYDKDF (reference sequence). This CDR3 is 15 amino acids long. The CDR3 DNA reads as TGTGCCACCAAGCGAGGCGGGACAGGTGTAAATGAGCAGTTCTTC. The encoded protein is CATKRGGTGVNEQFF.

A single count supports this clone. The chain is built from TRBV19 and TRBJ2-2; tentatively, D is TRBD2 (5 bases). Deletions cut 3 bases from V and 7 bases from J, with 18 bases between. Germline CDR1 and CDR2: LNHDA and SQIVND (reference sequence). The CDR3 runs to 16 residues. The CDR3 sequence: CASSMGRGRVVGELFF. DNA for the CDR3: TGTGCCAGTAGTATGGGCAGAGGGAGAGTTGTCGGGGAGCTGTTTTTT.

The CDR3 loop reads CASSYKSGDTEAFF. CDR3 nucleotides: TGTGCCAGCAGTTACAAGTCAGGGGACACTGAAGCTTTCTTT. The rearrangement uses TRBV6-5 and TRBJ1-1; maybe TRBD1 (6 bases). The CDR3 runs to 14 residues. V lost 2 bases and J lost 3, with 10 bases in between. The germline V gene has CDR1 MNHEY and CDR2 SVGAGI.

This clone was seen a single time. This chain joins TRBV5-1 and TRBJ1-2; 7 bases match TRBD1. Germline V lookup: CDR1 SGHRS, CDR2 YFSETQ. The CDR3 runs 13 residues. J gave up 3 bases and V 4 bases, and 3 bases lay outside the gene matches. The CDR3 coding sequence is TGCGCCAGCAGCATAGACAGGGACTATGGCTACACCTTC. Protein: CASSIDRDYGYTF.

V gene TRBV6-6 combines with J gene TRBJ1-4, with 10 bases identical to TRBD1. This CDR3 has 13 residues. Germline assignment: CDR1 MNHNY and CDR2 SVGAGI (reference sequence). The ends lost 6 bases at V and 7 bases at J; junction bases unmatched: 2. The CDR3 loop is CASRGQGSEKLFF. CDR3 DNA: TGTGCCAGCAGGGGACAGGGGAGTGAAAAACTGTTTTTT.

This clone was counted once. The rearrangement joins TRBV5-6 to TRBJ2-1; the match to TRBD2 covers 9 bases. The length of the CDR3 is 15 residues. V was pared by 5 bases and J by 4 bases, with 7 bases of the junction left unmatched. Germline V CDR1 and CDR2: SGHDT, YYEEEE. The CDR3 DNA sequence: TGTGCCAGCAGGTTAGCGGGAGACCCTTACAATGAGCAGTTCTTC. Translated: CASRLAGDPYNEQFF.

This chain links TRBV23-1 with TRBJ1-4; no clear D gene. TRBV23-1 is known as an ORF, though its function is uncertain. The CDR3 covers 14 residues. V shed 1 base and J shed 6 bases, with 9 bases lying between them. CDR3: CASSQFCHDEKLFF. Written as DNA, the CDR3 is TGCGCCAGCAGTCAATTTTGCCATGATGAAAAACTGTTTTTT.

As concerns this clone: This same CDR3 is encoded by further DNA sequences in the sample. This chain joins TRBV7-2 and TRBJ2-7; 7 bases fit TRBD1. V dropped 0 bases and J dropped 6; count of bases not matched to a gene: 8. The CDR3 length is 15 residues. Per germline, CDR1 SGHTA and CDR2 FQGNSA. This chain's CDR3 is CASSLAERQGIEQYF. The CDR3 DNA reads TGTGCCAGCAGCTTAGCGGAAAGACAGGGTATCGAGCAGTACTTC.